Listed here are 5 T cell receptor beta chains from one sample, sequenced in a study of blood T cell repertoires in COVID-19. Data came from immunoSEQ multiplex PCR; TCRdb stores just in-frame clones and leaves some out. Seen here are around 260,000 clones, around 82% observed once, and the top ten hold around a sixth. The sequenced sample consisted of peripheral blood. The receptors derive from an older person with COVID-19, enrolled during active disease.

The chain employs TRBV28 and TRBJ1-5; D gene unclear. The germline CDR1 and CDR2 sequences are MDHEN and SYDVKM. Trimming took off 2 bases at V and 12 bases at J, with 11 bases between the two ends. The CDR3 is made up of 12 amino acids. The CDR3 bases are TGTGCCAGCAGTTTAAATCCAGGTGGCCAGCATTTT. This codes for CASSLNPGGQHF.

The V call is TRBV5-1, the J call TRBJ1-4; TRBD1 matches at 8 bases. V gave up 0 bases and J gave up 2 bases; unmatched junction bases: 9. CDR1 and CDR2 from the germline V gene are SGHRS and YFSETQ. The CDR3 is made up of 18 amino acids. CDR3 coding DNA: TGCGCCAGCAGCTTGGGGGGACAGGTGTTATTTACTAATGAAAAACTGTTTTTT. It codes for CASSLGGQVLFTNEKLFF.

This rearrangement joins TRBV19 to TRBJ1-5; D may be TRBD1 (6 bases). This CDR3 contains 14 residues. With 3 bases removed from V and 9 bases from J, the gap between germline ends came to 15 bases. Germline V gene data show CDR1 as LNHDA and CDR2 as SQIVND (reference sequence). The CDR3, as DNA: TGTGCCAGTAGTATTAGGACAGCCGAAGGGCCCCAGCATTTT. Translating it yields CASSIRTAEGPQHF. The full variable domain, rest sourced from reference TRBV19 and TRBJ1-5, is DGGITQSPKYLFRKEGQNVTLSCEQNLNHDAMYWYRQDPGQGLRLIYYSQIVNDFQKGDIAEGYSVSREKKESFPLTVTSAQKNPTAFYLCASSIRTAEGPQHFGDGTRLSIL.

The chain links TRBV3-1 (or the pseudogene TRBV3-2) to TRBJ2-1; TRBD2 matches 9 bases. Germline trimming cut 8 bases from V and 7 bases from J; bases unmatched to any gene: 6. Germline CDR1 is LGHDT and CDR2 is YNNKEL (reference sequence). The CDR3 is 13 residues long. The CDR3 region has the DNA TGTGCCAGCGGGCGGGAGGGCCGTAATGAGCAGTTCTTC. Translating it yields CASGREGRNEQFF.

The CDR3 DNA sequence: TGTGCCACCAGTGATTCCTACTACGAGCAGTACTTC. Translating it yields CATSDSYYEQYF. V gene TRBV24-1 combines with J gene TRBJ2-7; D unclear. With 2 bases removed from V and 3 bases from J, the gap between germline ends came to 4 bases. CDR1 and CDR2 from the germline V gene are KGHDR and SFDVKD. The CDR3 is 12 residues long.